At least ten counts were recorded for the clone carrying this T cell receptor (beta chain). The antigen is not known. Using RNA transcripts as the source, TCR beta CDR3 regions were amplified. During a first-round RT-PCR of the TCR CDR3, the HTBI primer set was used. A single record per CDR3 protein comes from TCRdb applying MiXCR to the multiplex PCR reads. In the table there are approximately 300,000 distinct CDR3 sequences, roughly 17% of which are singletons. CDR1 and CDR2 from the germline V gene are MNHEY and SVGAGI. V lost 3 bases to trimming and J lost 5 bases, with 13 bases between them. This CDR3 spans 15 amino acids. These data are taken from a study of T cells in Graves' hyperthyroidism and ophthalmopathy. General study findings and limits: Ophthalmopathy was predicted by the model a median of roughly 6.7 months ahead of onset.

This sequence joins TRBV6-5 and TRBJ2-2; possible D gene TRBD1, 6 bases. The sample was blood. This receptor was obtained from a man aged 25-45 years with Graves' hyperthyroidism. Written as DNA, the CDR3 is TGTGCCAGCAGTTATCCTTCCAGGGGTACCGGGGAGCTGTTTTTT. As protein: CASSYPSRGTGELFF.